The clone carrying this TCR beta chain has a handful of counts. This entry belongs to a study of T-cell reconstitution after alpha-beta-depleted transplantation in children. V shed 6 bases and J 2 bases; nucleotides not matched to a gene: 11. Germline values: CDR1 SNHLY, CDR2 FYNNEI. This CDR3 spans 16 amino acids. A TCRbeta library incorporating unique molecular identifiers was prepared. TCRdb re-called the PCR reads with MiXCR, one entry per CDR3 protein. Among around 500,000 distinct CDR3 sequences listed, under 30% were seen once. The sequence was collected from a boy younger than two who had a stem cell transplant for acute myeloid leukemia, so the T cells may come from the graft donor. The rearrangement joins TRBV2 to TRBJ1-1; TRBD1 agrees at 8 bases. The material was PBMCs, mostly from graft donor cells, obtained 360 days after TCRalphabeta/CD19-depleted stem cell transplant. The CDR3 DNA reads as TGTGCCAGCAGCGACGGACAGGGAGGGATTAACACTGAAGCTTTCTTT. This sequence encodes CASSDGQGGINTEAFF. The entire variable domain, with the rest obtained from reference TRBV2 and TRBJ1-1, is as follows: EPEVTQTPSHQVTQMGQEVILRCVPISNHLYFYWYRQILGQKVEFLVSFYNNEISEKSEIFDDQFSVERPDGSNFTLKIRSTKLEDSAMYFCASSDGQGGINTEAFFGQGTRLTVV.